This entry lists 14 T cell receptor beta chains sequenced from one sample in a study of blood T cell repertoires in COVID-19. The data were produced by immunoSEQ multiplex PCR, yet TCRdb's version contains in-frame clones alone and is incomplete. Among around 120,000 clones, about nine tenths were seen once, and the ten largest hold 7% to 9%. Sequencing was carried out using peripheral blood. Receptors were obtained from a human donor in a cohort sampled during active COVID-19.

This chain joins TRBV27 and TRBJ1-2, with TRBD1 matching 8 bases. The CDR3 contains 14 residues. Trimming removed 2 bases from V and 8 bases from J; junction bases left unmatched: 7. Germline V gene sequence: CDR1 MNHEY, CDR2 SMNVEV (reference sequence). CDR3 region: CASSLRGDRIGYTF. The CDR3 coding sequence is TGTGCCAGCAGTTTAAGGGGGGACAGGATCGGCTACACCTTC.

This CDR3 is CASSLGGGNSYNEQFF. Written as DNA, the CDR3 is TGTGCCAGCAGCTTAGGGGGCGGGAACTCCTACAATGAGCAGTTCTTC. The chain recombines TRBV7-2 with TRBJ2-1; the D gene is possibly TRBD2 (6 bases). Trimming took off 1 base at V and 0 bases at J, with 10 bases between the two ends. The CDR3 runs 16 residues. Germline CDR1 is SGHTA and CDR2 is FQGNSA.

The chain carries TRBV4-2 and TRBJ2-1, with 8 nucleotides matching TRBD1. The CDR3 contains 13 residues. V lost 0 bases, J lost 15 bases, and 7 bases stayed unmatched. Germline V gene lookup returns CDR1 LGHNA and CDR2 YNFKEQ. CDR3 sequence: CASSQDQDRVPFF. CDR3 nucleotide sequence: TGTGCCAGCAGCCAAGATCAGGACAGGGTCCCGTTCTTC.

The CDR3 nucleotides are TGTGCCAGCTCAGAGACAACAGGGAATTCCTACAATGAGCAGTTCTTC. This codes for CASSETTGNSYNEQFF. The chain is built from TRBV18 and TRBJ2-1; TRBD1 might be the D (6 bases). Looked up from germline, CDR1 is KGHSH and CDR2 is LQKENI. This CDR3 region has 16 residues. V lost 5 bases and J 1 base, leaving 15 bases between the germline ends.

This clone appeared a few times. V is TRBV11-2 and J is TRBJ2-7, with 8 positions matching TRBD1. Germline CDR1 and CDR2: SGHAT and FQNNGV. This CDR3 is 15 amino acids long. V shed 5 bases and J 3 bases; nucleotides not matched to a gene: 9. The chain's CDR3 is CASSPAGDRFYEQYF. The CDR3 DNA sequence: TGTGCCAGCAGCCCCGCCGGGGACAGGTTCTACGAGCAGTACTTC.

This chain joins TRBV6-4 and TRBJ2-5; no definite D call. The CDR3 runs to 13 residues. V was cut by 5 bases and J by 0 bases, with 7 bases left in between. Per the germline V gene, CDR1 is MRHNA and CDR2 is SNTAGT. In DNA, the CDR3 is TGTGCCAGCAGTAGAACAGACCAAGAGACCCAGTACTTC. Protein sequence: CASSRTDQETQYF.

V is TRBV6-6 and J is TRBJ2-7; D might be TRBD2 (5 bases). The CDR3 loop spans 13 amino acids. CDR1 and CDR2 from the germline V gene are MNHNY and SVGAGI (reference sequence). Trimming shortened V by 7 bases and J by 0 bases, and 10 bases separated the two germline ends. CDR3 bases: TGTGCCAGCAAGCAGGACTCCTCCTACGAGCAGTACTTC. Protein product: CASKQDSSYEQYF.

The chain combines TRBV19 with TRBJ2-5; a weak D match, TRBD1 (5 bases). Trimming left V 6 bases short and J 4 bases short, with 21 bases between. The CDR3 contains 16 residues. Germline CDR1 reads LNHDA; CDR2 reads SQIVND (reference sequence). In DNA form, the CDR3 reads TGTGCCAGTAGCGATAGGACAAATGCTTTCGCAGAGACCCAGTACTTC. Its translation is CASSDRTNAFAETQYF.

The chain has TRBV4-2 and TRBJ1-5, with TRBD1 identical over 9 bases. CDR3 length: 18 amino acids. Germline values: CDR1 LGHNA, CDR2 YNFKEQ. The V gene end was trimmed by 0 bases and the J gene end by 1 base; junction bases not matched to a gene: 7. The CDR3 is CASSQDRTGEESNQPQHF. The CDR3 DNA follows: TGTGCCAGCAGCCAAGATCGGACAGGGGAGGAAAGCAATCAGCCCCAGCATTTT.

This chain connects TRBV11-3 to TRBJ2-7; TRBD1 matches at 11 bases. CDR3 size: 14 residues. V lost 4 bases and J lost 4; bases outside the gene matches: 3. Germline assignment: CDR1 SGHNT and CDR2 YENEEA. CDR3 DNA sequence: TGTGCCAGCAGCTCTGGGACAGGGGGGTACGAGCAGTACTTC. It is translated as CASSSGTGGYEQYF.

This sequence joins TRBV28 and TRBJ2-7; D is uncertain. The CDR3 contains 13 residues. Germline assignment: CDR1 MDHEN and CDR2 SYDVKM. V was trimmed by 2 bases and J by 3 bases, leaving 8 bases between them. CDR3 sequence (DNA): TGTGCCAGCAGTTTAGGAGCTAACTACGAGCAGTACTTC. Translation: CASSLGANYEQYF.

This clone was detected a few times. The gene calls are TRBV10-3 and TRBJ2-7; possible D gene TRBD1, 5 bases. Between the trimmed V and J ends, which lost 0 bases and 1 base, there was a span of 10 bases. The length of the CDR3 is 15 residues. Germline CDR1 is ENHRY and CDR2 is SYGVKD. The CDR3 loop reads CAISESETASYEQYF. The CDR3 DNA reads TGTGCCATCAGTGAGTCGGAGACAGCTTCCTACGAGCAGTACTTC.

This chain joins TRBV24-1 and TRBJ2-1; 16 bases are shared with TRBD2. Per the germline V gene, CDR1 is KGHDR and CDR2 is SFDVKD. V lost 3 bases and J lost 5; bases outside the gene matches: 6. The CDR3 totals 18 residues. The CDR3 bases are TGTGCCACCAGTGATCACGGGACTAGCGGGAGGGCCAACAATGAGCAGTTCTTC. Its protein is CATSDHGTSGRANNEQFF.

The V gene is TRBV18, the J gene TRBJ2-2, with D possibly TRBD1 on 6 matching bases. Germline CDR1 is KGHSH and CDR2 is LQKENI. The CDR3 spans 16 residues. Trimming took 3 bases from V and 4 from J, leaving 15 bases between them. CDR3 loop: CASSPNRAASTGELFF. DNA for the CDR3: TGTGCCAGCTCACCTAACAGGGCGGCCTCCACCGGGGAGCTGTTTTTT.